What follows is one T cell receptor beta chain and its context. What it binds is unknown. This entry comes from a study of T-cell memory formation after mild COVID-19. Study-wide findings and caveats: Among contracting clones, CD4+ were mainly CM/EM and CD8+ enriched in EMRA. Some SARS-CoV-2-responding clones were already detected in memory before infection.

CDR1 is MGHRA and CDR2 is YSYEKL in the germline V gene. This CDR3 spans 19 amino acids. With V trimmed by 4 bases and J by 1 base, 10 bases remained unmatched. One entry per CDR3 protein results from TCRdb running MiXCR on the 5' RACE reads. Here the sample spans around 140,000 distinct CDR3 sequences, under 30% being singletons. The sequence came from an adult woman who had mild COVID-19 (a few samples of this study predate the infection). Cell type and time point are not known. The chain uses TRBV4-1 and TRBJ2-2, with 12 bases identical to TRBD2. The sample was PBMCs or a T cell subset sorted from them (not recorded which). DNA of the CDR3: TGCGCCAGCAGCCCCCTACCGGGACTAGCGGGTCAGAACACCGGGGAGCTGTTTTTT. It specifies CASSPLPGLAGQNTGELFF.